Given below is one T cell receptor (beta chain) in context. Its matching antigen is unknown. 60 Vbeta and 13 Jbeta primers were used in PCR. The table came from immunoSEQ multiplex PCR; TCRdb's copy has only in-frame clones and leaves some out. The sample carries roughly 150,000 clones, approximately 71% recorded once. This sample is drawn from a study of cytomegalovirus exposure and HLA in healthy donors. Overall study findings and caveats: A list of 150 or so TCR beta chains associated with cytomegalovirus was given. Later on, an analysis found that several of the most significant clusters appeared to be linked to common viral pathogens, which included parvovirus B19. For TCR beta chains, V- and J-gene trimming was later linked to a missense DCLRE1C variant.

The clonotype was recovered from a man younger than 40 in good health and CMV-seropositive. Sequenced material: PBMCs.

CDR3 protein: CAWRGGGGHEQYF. The CDR3, as DNA: TGTGCCTGGAGGGGAGGCGGGGGCCACGAGCAGTACTTC. The chain uses TRBV30 and TRBJ2-7; D is possibly TRBD2 (7 bases). CDR3 size: 13 residues. CDR1 GTSNPN and CDR2 SVGIG come from the germline V gene (reference sequence). The germline V and J ends were trimmed by 3 bases and 5 bases, with 14 bases remaining between them.